This TCR beta chain was identified during a study of OX40 agonist ivuxolimab in advanced cancers. Overall study context: The patients received ivuxolimab by intravenous route every 2 weeks at 0.01 to 10 mg/kg. Partial responses were achieved by three patients: one hepatocellular carcinoma, two cutaneous melanoma.

Sequenced by immunoSEQ multiplex PCR; TCRdb stores in-frame clones only, minus some. Here the sample spans more than 50,000 clones, about 85% being singletons. General observations from the study: Among T cells, CD8+ cells averaged more expanded clones than CD4+ cells. The 0.1-3.0 mg/kg partial responders had among the lowest clonal expansion.

As concerns this clone: Its specificity is unknown.

The specimen comprised CD4+ or CD8+ T cells sorted from blood, sampled in a trial of the OX40 agonist ivuxolimab. The receptor's source is an adult with an advanced solid tumor such as melanoma, head and neck, liver or kidney cancer.

The CDR3 DNA reads TGTGCCAGCACTCAGTCGGGCTATAGCAATCAGCCCCAGCATTTT. This encodes CASTQSGYSNQPQHF. This chain joins TRBV5-8 and TRBJ1-5; no reliable D call. The V end lost 6 bases, the J end lost 0 bases, and 13 bases lay between the germline ends. Germline V gene data show CDR1 as SGHTS and CDR2 as YDEGEE. CDR3 length equals 15 residues.